This paragraph reports one TCR beta chain. The data were obtained in a study of control samples from healthy donors and cancer patients. TCRdb's table, derived via immunoSEQ multiplex PCR, lists solely in-frame clones and lacks some. The sample has about 47,000 clones, about four fifths seen once. The sample taken for sequencing was blood. This TCR derives from a man between 65 and 85 years old in good health.

CDR3 nucleotides: TGTGCCAGCAGCTACCGGGACAGGGGGCCGTCCTACGAGCAGTACTTC. It codes for CASSYRDRGPSYEQYF. The chain uses TRBV21-1 and TRBJ2-7; TRBD1 reflects the table's D call only, with no check against the DNA. TRBV21-1 is termed a pseudogene. The CDR3 sequence is 16 residues long.